Presented here are 28 T cell receptor beta chains from one specimen sequenced in a study of identical twins. TCRdb fed the 5' RACE reads into MiXCR, producing one record per CDR3 protein. The data show 400,000 or so distinct CDR3 sequences, 8.5% to 10% seen once. Sequenced input: naive T cells sorted from blood. The receptors derive from a woman in her fifties or sixties in good health.

In this sample, this clonotype turned up many times. The chain combines TRBV14 with TRBJ1-1, with TRBD1 identical over 10 bases. The germline V gene has CDR1 SGHDN and CDR2 FVKESK. Losses at the gene ends were 10 bases for V and 1 base for J; bases not matched to a gene: 3. The CDR3 extends over 13 amino acids. The CDR3 spells CATRDRGNTEAFF. The CDR3 nucleotides are TGTGCCACAAGGGACAGGGGGAACACTGAAGCTTTCTTT.

This clonotype has only a few counts. The chain uses TRBV14 and TRBJ2-2; D is uncertain. V gave up 2 bases and J gave up 4 bases, with 5 bases separating them. The CDR3 runs 13 residues. CDR1 is SGHDN, CDR2 FVKESK, per germline. DNA for the CDR3: TGTGCCAGCAGCCAACATCCCACCGGGGAGCTGTTTTTT. It encodes CASSQHPTGELFF.

With respect to this clonotype: The junction shows a germline mismatch at one end, possibly a read error. The J gene is TRBJ2-1, the V gene TRBV5-1; maybe TRBD2 (7 bases). Germline V gene data show CDR1 as SGHRS and CDR2 as YFSETQ. The CDR3 is made up of 14 amino acids. The CDR3 DNA follows: TGCGCCAGCAGCGTGGAGGGGGGGTGCAATAAGCAGTTCTTC. Translating gives CASSVEGGCNKQFF.

This chain connects TRBV9 to TRBJ2-2, with 7 nucleotides matching TRBD1. Germline loops: CDR1 SGDLS, CDR2 YYNGEE. V lost 2 bases and J lost 3; bases outside the gene matches: 4. This CDR3 comprises 15 residues. The CDR3 DNA reads as TGTGCCAGCAGCGTGACAGGGAGACACACCGGGGAGCTGTTTTTT. Translated: CASSVTGRHTGELFF.

This clonotype has just a few counts. This chain uses TRBV24-1 with TRBJ2-1; 8 bases map to TRBD1. Trimming at V came to 7 bases and at J to 10 bases, leaving 11 bases not matched to a gene. CDR1 is KGHDR, CDR2 SFDVKD, per germline. The CDR3 is 14 residues long. This CDR3 is CATRPRDRSREQFF. The DNA for the CDR3 is TGTGCCACCAGGCCCCGGGACAGGTCTAGGGAGCAGTTCTTC.

This clonotype was seen a few times. The rearrangement links TRBV29-1 to TRBJ1-2; TRBD1 aligns across 7 bases. CDR1 is SQVTM and CDR2 is ANQGSEA in the germline V gene. The V gene end was trimmed by 4 bases and the J gene end by 6 bases; junction bases not matched to a gene: 5. The CDR3 has 12 residues. In nucleotides, the CDR3 is TGCAGCGTTGTTGGACAGGTCCATGGCTACACCTTC. It yields the protein CSVVGQVHGYTF.

V gene TRBV5-1 combines with J gene TRBJ2-7; 12 nucleotides match TRBD1. The J segment lost 2 bases and the V segment lost 4 bases, leaving 1 base of the junction unmatched. The CDR3 totals 14 residues. Germline V gives CDR1 SGHRS, CDR2 YFSETQ. The CDR3 is CASSGTGGAYEQYF. CDR3 DNA sequence: TGCGCCAGCAGCGGGACAGGGGGCGCCTACGAGCAGTACTTC.

This chain connects TRBV6-2 or TRBV6-3 to TRBJ2-1; D is possibly TRBD2 (5 bases). There are 17 residues in the CDR3. The germline V and J ends were trimmed by 6 bases and 12 bases, with 30 bases remaining between them. The V gene's germline CDR1 is MNHEY and CDR2 SVGEGT. The CDR3 DNA sequence: TGTGCCAGCAGCTCTCCTACGACTACCCGGTGGGGAGTGGGGCAGTTCTTC. Translated: CASSSPTTTRWGVGQFF.

Many counts were recorded for this clonotype. The chain joins TRBV5-1 to TRBJ1-4, with D hard to call. Germline V gene sequence: CDR1 SGHRS, CDR2 YFSETQ. V was cut by 1 base and J by 0 bases, with 4 bases left in between. The CDR3 extends over 14 amino acids. Here the CDR3 DNA reads TGCGCCAGCAGCTTGCGAGCAACTAATGAAAAACTGTTTTTT. Protein sequence: CASSLRATNEKLFF.

This clonotype was found many times. The chain couples TRBV4-1 to TRBJ2-2; D possibly corresponds to TRBD2 (6 bases). The V gene lost 1 base and the J gene lost 4 bases, with 10 bases spanning the gap. The CDR3 loop spans 15 amino acids. Germline lookup yields CDR1 MGHRA and CDR2 YSYEKL. CDR3: CASSQGTTSTGELFF. As DNA, the CDR3 is TGCGCCAGCAGCCAAGGGACGACTAGCACCGGGGAGCTGTTTTTT.

The chain is built from TRBV19 and TRBJ2-3, with TRBD2 identical over 13 bases. The CDR3 is made up of 15 amino acids. From germline, CDR1 is LNHDA and CDR2 SQIVND (reference sequence). Trimming removed 3 bases from V and 4 bases from J; junction bases left unmatched: 1. This CDR3 is CASSMTSGRPDTQYF. The CDR3, as DNA: TGTGCCAGTAGTATGACTAGCGGGAGGCCAGATACGCAGTATTTT.

This clonotype was counted only a few times. The V call is TRBV29-1, the J call TRBJ2-5; 7 positions agree with TRBD1. This CDR3 comprises 12 residues. J lost 5 bases, V lost 7 bases, and 7 bases had no gene match. Looked up from germline, CDR1 is SQVTM and CDR2 is ANQGSEA. The CDR3: CSEHRGGETQYF. CDR3 bases: TGCAGCGAACACAGGGGCGGGGAGACCCAGTACTTC.

This clonotype was counted only a few times. The chain has TRBV29-1 and TRBJ2-1; 8 bases line up with TRBD2. The J segment lost 7 bases and the V segment lost 7 bases, leaving 18 bases of the junction unmatched. Germline CDR1 is SQVTM and CDR2 is ANQGSEA. This CDR3 has 16 amino acids. The CDR3 is CSAKRAGAPIGNEQFF. DNA of the CDR3: TGCAGCGCTAAGAGAGCGGGAGCCCCTATAGGAAATGAGCAGTTCTTC.

This clonotype was counted many times. J is TRBJ2-1 and V is TRBV12-3 or TRBV12-4, with D perhaps matching TRBD2 (5 bases). This CDR3 contains 14 residues. V was clipped by 7 bases and J by 3 bases, with 13 bases between them. Written as DNA, the CDR3 is TGTGCCAGCACCTCCCCTGGGAGCTACAATGAGCAGTTCTTC. Translating gives CASTSPGSYNEQFF.

This clonotype occurred many times. The chain has TRBV5-1 and TRBJ2-7, with 13 bases lining up with TRBD2. Per the germline V gene, CDR1 is SGHRS and CDR2 is YFSETQ. With 4 bases clipped from V and 2 bases from J, the junction kept 3 bases outside the gene matches. The CDR3 covers 15 residues. This chain's CDR3 is CASSRTSGRPYEQYF. The CDR3 bases are TGCGCCAGCAGCCGGACTAGCGGGAGACCCTACGAGCAGTACTTC.

In its sample, this clonotype was seen a few times. This CDR3 reads CASSLSLAGGRSQETQYF. CDR3 nucleotides: TGTGCCAGCAGTTTAAGTCTAGCGGGAGGCCGAAGCCAAGAGACCCAGTACTTC. V is TRBV12-3 or TRBV12-4 and J is TRBJ2-5; 11 bases line up with TRBD2. The V gene end was trimmed by 2 bases and the J gene end by 1 base; junction bases not matched to a gene: 9. The CDR3 spans 18 residues.

This clonotype was counted only a few times. This chain joins TRBV11-2 and TRBJ2-2, with no clear D. The V gene lost 5 bases and the J gene lost 0 bases, with 16 bases spanning the gap. This CDR3 has 17 amino acids. The germline V gene encodes CDR1 SGHAT and CDR2 FQNNGV. The CDR3 DNA reads TGTGCCAGCAGCCAATTCCCCATCCGTGCGAACACCGGGGAGCTGTTTTTT. Protein: CASSQFPIRANTGELFF.

Points on this clonotype: The CDR3 carries no conserved terminal phenylalanine or tryptophan, so it likely arises from a read error. The chain recombines TRBV5-1 with TRBJ2-5; the D gene is possibly TRBD2 (5 bases). V was shortened by 6 bases and J by 2 bases, with 11 bases between the two germline ends. Germline assignment: CDR1 SGHRS and CDR2 YFSETQ. The CDR3 consists of 13 residues. The DNA of the CDR3 is TGCGCCAGCACTAGCCTACGTCAAGAGACCCAGTACTAC. Amino acids: CASTSLRQETQYY.

The genes are TRBV5-5 and TRBJ1-5; D call uncertain. The CDR3 loop spans 16 amino acids. Germline V gene sequence: CDR1 SGHKS, CDR2 YYEKEE (reference sequence). Trimming took 2 bases from V and 1 from J, leaving 13 bases between them. As DNA, the CDR3 is TGTGCCAGCAGCTTTTCAGGAGTGGGGAGCAATCAGCCCCAGCATTTT. Amino acid sequence: CASSFSGVGSNQPQHF.

The chain carries TRBV12-3 or TRBV12-4 and TRBJ2-5, with D uncertain. V was shortened by 5 bases and J by 2 bases, with 9 bases between the two germline ends. CDR3 length equals 13 residues. This CDR3 reads CASSPRPQETQYF. The DNA for the CDR3 is TGTGCCAGCAGTCCCAGACCTCAAGAGACCCAGTACTTC.

The V and J genes are TRBV3-1 and TRBJ2-7; tentative D call: TRBD2 (5 bases). The CDR3 contains 14 residues. Germline V gives CDR1 LGHDT, CDR2 YNNKEL (reference sequence). The germline V and J ends were trimmed by 5 bases and 2 bases, with 13 bases remaining between them. CDR3 residues: CASSASGAPYEQYF. The CDR3, as DNA: TGTGCCAGCAGCGCCAGCGGAGCCCCCTACGAGCAGTACTTC.

Many counts were recorded for this clonotype. J is TRBJ2-1 and V is TRBV27, with TRBD2 matching 11 bases. The CDR3 has 16 amino acids. V lost 5 bases, J lost 8 bases, and 11 bases stayed unmatched. Germline V lookup: CDR1 MNHEY, CDR2 SMNVEV (reference sequence). CDR3 loop: CASSPHTSGSVYEQFF. Here the CDR3 DNA reads TGTGCCAGCAGTCCCCACACTAGCGGGAGTGTTTATGAGCAGTTCTTC.

Many counts were recorded for this clonotype. V and J are TRBV4-2 and TRBJ2-3; no reliable D call. Trimming removed 0 bases at V and 2 bases at J, with 6 bases between. Germline CDR1 reads LGHNA; CDR2 reads YNFKEQ. The CDR3 runs to 14 residues. CDR3 nucleotides: TGTGCCAGCAGCCAAGAGCGGATCACAGATACGCAGTATTTT. Encoded protein: CASSQERITDTQYF.

This clonotype occurred a few times. The chain joins TRBV7-9 to TRBJ1-5; D gene uncertain. The ends were cut back, 5 bases at V and 4 bases at J, with 6 bases in the middle. Germline CDR1 SEHNR, CDR2 FQNEAQ (reference sequence). The CDR3 spans 12 residues. The CDR3 is CASSPPNQPQHF. The CDR3 coding sequence is TGTGCCAGCAGCCCCCCGAATCAGCCCCAGCATTTT.

This clonotype was detected ten times or more. The chain uses TRBV7-6 and TRBJ2-1, with 7 positions matching TRBD2. This CDR3 is built from 17 residues. The germline V gene encodes CDR1 SGHVS and CDR2 FNYEAQ. J lost 0 bases, V lost 1 base, and 6 bases had no gene match. CDR3 in amino acids: CASSLEASGSSYNEQFF. Here the CDR3 DNA reads TGTGCCAGCAGCTTAGAGGCTAGCGGTAGCTCCTACAATGAGCAGTTCTTC.

This clonotype was counted at least ten times. The V gene is TRBV7-2, the J gene TRBJ2-2; unclear D gene. V lost 2 bases and J 4 bases, leaving 11 bases between the germline ends. Germline V gives CDR1 SGHTA, CDR2 FQGNSA. The CDR3 is made up of 15 amino acids. The CDR3: CASSLSGAPTGELFF. The CDR3 DNA follows: TGTGCCAGCAGCTTAAGTGGAGCCCCCACCGGGGAGCTGTTTTTT.

This clonotype was found a few times. Sequence at one end of the junction differs from germline and may be a read error. The chain links TRBV20-1 to TRBJ1-2, with a weak D call TRBD1 (5 bases). The CDR3 totals 12 residues. Germline V lookup: CDR1 DFQATT, CDR2 SNEGSKA (reference sequence). The CDR3 DNA reads as TGCAGTGTTTACTCGCTCCAGACAGCCACTCTGTTC. This encodes CSVYSLQTATLF.

V gene TRBV29-1 combines with J gene TRBJ2-3; perhaps TRBD2 as D (7 bases). This CDR3 is built from 17 residues. Per the germline V gene, CDR1 is SQVTM and CDR2 is ANQGSEA. Trimming stripped 0 bases from V and 2 bases from J, with 18 bases between. CDR3 sequence: CSVEDPTRGGNTDTQYF. The CDR3 DNA is TGCAGCGTTGAAGATCCGACTAGGGGGGGAAACACAGATACGCAGTATTTT.